The 15 T cell receptor beta chains below were found in one sample sequenced in a study of OX40 agonist ivuxolimab in advanced cancers. Clones were sequenced by immunoSEQ multiplex PCR, and TCRdb holds only the in-frame ones, with some missing. The repertoire holds about 70,000 clones, about four fifths seen once, with roughly 6.8% in the top ten. Sequencing was performed on CD4+ or CD8+ T cells sorted from blood, taken in a trial of the OX40 agonist ivuxolimab. The receptors stem from an adult with an advanced solid tumor such as melanoma, head and neck, liver or kidney cancer.

The V gene is TRBV5-4, the J gene TRBJ1-1; D ambiguous. V shed 1 base and J shed 6 bases, with 10 bases lying between them. The CDR3 extends over 13 amino acids. Germline CDR1 SGHNT, CDR2 YYREEE (reference sequence). Here the CDR3 DNA reads TGTGCCAGCAGCTTGATAGGCTCGGCTGAAGCTTTCTTT. This sequence encodes CASSLIGSAEAFF.

This chain uses TRBV7-2 with TRBJ2-5, with 13 bases lining up with TRBD2. Germline values: CDR1 SGHTA, CDR2 FQGNSA. V shed 5 bases and J 5 bases; nucleotides not matched to a gene: 8. This CDR3 region has 16 residues. CDR3 amino acids: CASSVSLAGGSETQYF. CDR3 coding DNA: TGTGCCAGCAGCGTATCACTAGCGGGAGGGTCGGAGACCCAGTACTTC.

CDR3 protein: CARGQGKFYEQYV. For the CDR3, the DNA is TGTGCCAGGGGCCAGGGGAAGTTCTACGAGCAGTACGTC. V and J are TRBV19 and TRBJ2-7; possible D gene TRBD1, 6 bases. V was shortened by 9 bases and J by 3 bases, with 15 bases between the two germline ends. This CDR3 has 13 amino acids. The germline gives CDR1 LNHDA, CDR2 SQIVND (reference sequence).

This clone was observed a few times. The chain carries TRBV28 and TRBJ1-2; no definite D call. The ends were cut back, 6 bases at V and 3 bases at J, with 20 bases in the middle. Looked up from germline, CDR1 is MDHEN and CDR2 is SYDVKM. CDR3 length: 16 amino acids. CDR3 DNA: TGTGCCAGCAGCCCCATGGAGGGCCAGGCGGACTATGGCTACACCTTC. Encoded protein: CASSPMEGQADYGYTF.

The V call is TRBV7-2, the J call TRBJ1-5, with 7 bases matching TRBD1. V trimming: 2 bases; J trimming: 3 bases; junction bases outside the gene matches: 1. The CDR3 length is 14 residues. Germline V gives CDR1 SGHTA, CDR2 FQGNSA. CDR3 protein: CASSLKGANQPQHF. The DNA for the CDR3 is TGTGCCAGCAGCTTAAAGGGGGCCAATCAGCCCCAGCATTTT. Full variable domain (missing parts from reference TRBV7-2 and TRBJ1-5): GAGVSQSPSNKVTEKGKDVELRCDPISGHTALYWYRQSLGQGLEFLIYFQGNSAPDKSGLPSDRFSAERTGGSVSTLTIQRTQQEDSAVYLCASSLKGANQPQHFGDGTRLSIL.

The J gene is TRBJ2-3, the V gene TRBV10-3; 11 positions match TRBD2. The CDR3 spans 13 residues. J lost 6 bases, V lost 8 bases, and 4 bases had no gene match. Germline lookup yields CDR1 ENHRY and CDR2 SYGVKD. The CDR3 loop is CAIGLAGADTQYF. In DNA, the CDR3 is TGTGCCATCGGACTAGCGGGTGCGGATACGCAGTATTTT.

This clone was seen a single time. One end of the junction fails to match germline, which may point to a read error. The chain employs TRBV6-1 and TRBJ2-7; TRBD2 agrees at 8 bases. CDR1 and CDR2 from the germline V gene are MNHNS and SASEGT. The length of the CDR3 is 12 residues. The CDR3 sequence: CASSEPGGTPDF. The CDR3 DNA is TGTGCCAGCAGTGAGCCGGGGGGGACACCCGACTTC.

This clone showed up just a few times. The chain recombines TRBV25-1 with TRBJ2-3; 9 bases are a match to TRBD1. This CDR3 spans 14 amino acids. Trimming removed 6 bases from V and 5 bases from J; junction bases left unmatched: 6. CDR1 is MGHDK, CDR2 SYGVNS, per germline. CDR3 in DNA: TGTGCCAGCAGCATGACAGGGGGAGGAGATACGCAGTATTTT. Its translation: CASSMTGGGDTQYF.

This clone was recorded once. The chain has TRBV7-2 and TRBJ2-5; D uncertain. The CDR3 consists of 13 residues. The V end was cut by 1 base, the J end by 7 bases, with 10 bases between. Germline V gives CDR1 SGHTA, CDR2 FQGNSA. The CDR3 bases are TGTGCCAGCAGCTTAGGGGCCCACGGGACCCAGTACTTC. This gives the protein CASSLGAHGTQYF.

The sample holds a few counts of this clone. The chain joins TRBV19 to TRBJ2-5, with 10 bases identical to TRBD2. CDR3 length: 15 amino acids. V shed 3 bases, J shed 2 bases, and the junction held 3 bases outside the gene matches. Germline V lookup: CDR1 LNHDA, CDR2 SQIVND (reference sequence). The CDR3: CASSMIAGGQETQYF. CDR3 coding DNA: TGTGCCAGTAGTATGATAGCGGGGGGACAAGAGACCCAGTACTTC.

The rearrangement joins TRBV7-2 to TRBJ2-1; D is possibly TRBD2 (7 bases). Germline V gene sequence: CDR1 SGHTA, CDR2 FQGNSA. CDR3 length: 16 amino acids. V was cut by 5 bases and J by 9 bases, with 23 bases left in between. This CDR3 is CASSPEGGRVSGEQFF. Here the CDR3 DNA reads TGTGCCAGCAGCCCCGAGGGGGGGCGCGTATCCGGTGAGCAGTTCTTC.

J is TRBJ2-5 and V is TRBV25-1; D unresolved. CDR3 length: 14 residues. V was clipped by 3 bases and J by 6 bases, with 14 bases between them. Germline CDR1 reads MGHDK; CDR2 reads SYGVNS. In nucleotides, the CDR3 is TGTGCCAGCAGTGACACAGTGACCGTGCAGACCCAGTACTTC. It codes for CASSDTVTVQTQYF.

The chain joins TRBV5-4 to TRBJ2-1; TRBD2 matches at 14 bases. This CDR3 spans 17 amino acids. The germline V gene has CDR1 SGHNT and CDR2 YYREEE (reference sequence). V shed 3 bases, J shed 0 bases, and the junction held 2 bases outside the gene matches. In DNA form, the CDR3 reads TGTGCCAGCAGCTCCGGGACTAGCGGGAGCTCCTACAATGAGCAGTTCTTC. Translated, it gives CASSSGTSGSSYNEQFF.

CDR3: CASSQRPWGGGSYNEQFF. CDR3 DNA: TGTGCCAGCAGCCAGCGACCTTGGGGGGGCGGGTCCTACAATGAGCAGTTCTTC. The chain combines TRBV4-2 with TRBJ2-1; D is possibly TRBD2 (7 bases). This CDR3 comprises 18 residues. The V gene's germline CDR1 is LGHNA and CDR2 YNFKEQ. V was cut by 3 bases and J by 1 base, with 19 bases left in between.

V and J are TRBV28 and TRBJ2-5; D assignment may be TRBD1 or TRBD2 (6 bases each). Germline CDR1 MDHEN, CDR2 SYDVKM. The V end was cut by 7 bases, the J end by 13 bases, with 28 bases between. The CDR3 spans 15 residues. DNA of the CDR3: TGTGCCAGCACCCTTAGAGGGGGGACTGAATCACGGTGGTACTTC. Translated, it gives CASTLRGGTESRWYF.